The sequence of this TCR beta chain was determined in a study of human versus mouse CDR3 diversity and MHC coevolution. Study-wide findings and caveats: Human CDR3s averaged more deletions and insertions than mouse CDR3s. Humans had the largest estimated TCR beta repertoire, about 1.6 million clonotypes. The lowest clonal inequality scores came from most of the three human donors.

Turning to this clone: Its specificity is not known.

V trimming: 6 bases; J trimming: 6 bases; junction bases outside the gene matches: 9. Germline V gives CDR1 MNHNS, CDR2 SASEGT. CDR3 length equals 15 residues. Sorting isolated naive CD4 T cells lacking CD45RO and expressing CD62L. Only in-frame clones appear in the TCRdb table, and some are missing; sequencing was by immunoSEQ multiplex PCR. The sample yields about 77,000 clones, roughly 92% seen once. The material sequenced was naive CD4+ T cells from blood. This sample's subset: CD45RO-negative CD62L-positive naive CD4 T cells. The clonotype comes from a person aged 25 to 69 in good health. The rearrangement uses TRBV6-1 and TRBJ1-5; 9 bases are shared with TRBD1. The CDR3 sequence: CASSTRDREAQPQHF. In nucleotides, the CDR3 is TGTGCCAGCAGCACCCGGGACAGGGAGGCTCAGCCCCAGCATTTT.